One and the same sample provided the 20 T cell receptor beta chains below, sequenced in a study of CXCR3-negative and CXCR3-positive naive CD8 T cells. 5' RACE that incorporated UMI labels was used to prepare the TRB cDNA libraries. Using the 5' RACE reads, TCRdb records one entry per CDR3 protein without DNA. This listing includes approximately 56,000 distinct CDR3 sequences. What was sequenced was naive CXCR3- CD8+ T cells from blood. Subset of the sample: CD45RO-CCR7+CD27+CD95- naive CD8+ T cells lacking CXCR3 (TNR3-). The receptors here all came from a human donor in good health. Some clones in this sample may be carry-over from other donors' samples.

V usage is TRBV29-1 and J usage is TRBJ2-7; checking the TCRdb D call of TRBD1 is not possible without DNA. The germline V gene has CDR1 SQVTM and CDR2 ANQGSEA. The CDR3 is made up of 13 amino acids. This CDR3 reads CSAETGPLYEQYF.

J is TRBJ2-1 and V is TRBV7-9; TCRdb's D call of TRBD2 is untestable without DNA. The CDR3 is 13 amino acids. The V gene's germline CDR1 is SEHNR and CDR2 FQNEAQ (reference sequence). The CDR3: CASSKRLADEQFF.

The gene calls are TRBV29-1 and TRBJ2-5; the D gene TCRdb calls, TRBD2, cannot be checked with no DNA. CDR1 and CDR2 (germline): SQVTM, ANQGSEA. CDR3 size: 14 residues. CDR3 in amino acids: CSVDAGGPLKTQYF.

CDR3 amino acids: CSAPLTGAGGGFKGTQYF. V is TRBV20-1 and J is TRBJ2-5; TCRdb's D gene call, TRBD1, goes unchecked for lack of DNA. Germline CDR1 DFQATT, CDR2 SNEGSKA (reference sequence). This CDR3 contains 18 residues.

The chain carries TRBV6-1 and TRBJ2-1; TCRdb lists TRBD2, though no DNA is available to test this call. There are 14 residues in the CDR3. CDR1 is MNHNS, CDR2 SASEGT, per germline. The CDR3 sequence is CASSEREGMNEQFF.

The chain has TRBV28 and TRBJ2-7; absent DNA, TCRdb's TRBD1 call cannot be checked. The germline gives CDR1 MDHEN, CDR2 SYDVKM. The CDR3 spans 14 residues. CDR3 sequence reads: CASSRPHTIYEQYF.

The CDR3 spells CASSSITGDTQYF. The chain joins TRBV5-4 to TRBJ2-3. Germline V gene sequence: CDR1 SGHNT, CDR2 YYREEE (reference sequence). The CDR3 consists of 13 residues.

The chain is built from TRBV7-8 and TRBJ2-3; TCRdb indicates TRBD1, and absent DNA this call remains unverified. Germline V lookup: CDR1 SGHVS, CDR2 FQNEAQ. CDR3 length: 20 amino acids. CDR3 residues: CASSPGTGIGTAEATDTQYF.

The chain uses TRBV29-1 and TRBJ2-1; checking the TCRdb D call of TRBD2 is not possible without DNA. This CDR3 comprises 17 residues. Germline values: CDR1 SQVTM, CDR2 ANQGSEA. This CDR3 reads CSVVGLENPRTYNEQFF.

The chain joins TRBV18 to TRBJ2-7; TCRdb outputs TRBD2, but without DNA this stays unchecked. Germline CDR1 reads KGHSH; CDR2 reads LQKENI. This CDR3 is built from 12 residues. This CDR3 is CASSPRAYEQYF.

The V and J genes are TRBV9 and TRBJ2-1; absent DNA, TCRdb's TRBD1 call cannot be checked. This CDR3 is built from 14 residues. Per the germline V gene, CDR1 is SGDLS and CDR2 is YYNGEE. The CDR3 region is CASSTSGWGDEQFF.

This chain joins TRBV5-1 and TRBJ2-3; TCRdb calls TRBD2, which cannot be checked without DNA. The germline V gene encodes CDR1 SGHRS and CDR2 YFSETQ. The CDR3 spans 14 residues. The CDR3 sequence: CASSLGTAPDTQYF.

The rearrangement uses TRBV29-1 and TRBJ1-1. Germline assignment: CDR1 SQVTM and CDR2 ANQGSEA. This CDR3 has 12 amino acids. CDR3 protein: CSVEGSSFEAFF.

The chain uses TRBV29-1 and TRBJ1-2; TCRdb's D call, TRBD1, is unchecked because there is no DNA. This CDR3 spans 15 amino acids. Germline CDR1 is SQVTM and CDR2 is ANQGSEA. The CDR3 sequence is CSAWTGMITGDGYTF. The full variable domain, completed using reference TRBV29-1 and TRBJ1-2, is SAVISQKPSRDICQRGTSLTIQCQVDSQVTMMFWYRQQPGQSLTLIATANQGSEATYESGFVIDKFPISRPNLTFSTLTVSNMSPEDSSIYLCSAWTGMITGDGYTFGSGTRLTVV.

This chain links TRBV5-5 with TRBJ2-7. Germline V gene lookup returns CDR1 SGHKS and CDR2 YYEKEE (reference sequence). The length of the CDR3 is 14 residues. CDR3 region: CASRDWTSSYEQYF.

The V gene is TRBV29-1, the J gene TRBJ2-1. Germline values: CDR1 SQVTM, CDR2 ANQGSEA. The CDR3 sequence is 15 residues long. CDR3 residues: CSVEDLGGVYNEQFF.

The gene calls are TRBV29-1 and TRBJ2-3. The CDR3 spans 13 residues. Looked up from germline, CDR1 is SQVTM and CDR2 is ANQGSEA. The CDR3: CSVDFGLTDTQYF.

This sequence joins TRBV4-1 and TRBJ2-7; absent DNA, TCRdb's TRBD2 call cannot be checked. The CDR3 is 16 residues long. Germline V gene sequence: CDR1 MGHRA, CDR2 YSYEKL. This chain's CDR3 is CASSQDVGEGSYEQYF.

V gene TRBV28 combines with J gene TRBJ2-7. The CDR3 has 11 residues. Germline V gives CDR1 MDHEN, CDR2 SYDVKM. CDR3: CASSFPYEQYF.

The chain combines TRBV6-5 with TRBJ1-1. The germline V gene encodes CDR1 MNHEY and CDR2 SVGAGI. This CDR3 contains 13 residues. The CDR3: CASSYTVNTEAFF.